In this sample, the clone carrying this TCR beta chain turned up a few times. Its target is unknown. This CDR3 spans 15 amino acids. The V gene's germline CDR1 is SGDLS and CDR2 YYNGEE. V was cut by 2 bases and J by 6 bases, with 16 bases left in between. The data derive from a study of T-cell reconstitution after alpha-beta-depleted transplantation in children. Study-level findings and limits: T-cell counts and diversity at one year post-transplant came mainly from newly produced T cells.

Preparation of the TCRbeta library was carried out with unique molecular identifiers. One entry per CDR3 protein results from TCRdb running MiXCR on the PCR reads. The sample contains around 490,000 distinct CDR3 sequences, roughly an eighth of which appear only once. The input for sequencing was PBMCs, mostly from graft donor cells, taken 180 days after TCRalphabeta/CD19-depleted stem cell transplant. The chain uses TRBV9 and TRBJ2-3; no clear D gene. The sequence was obtained from a female patient aged 2-15 years who had a stem cell transplant for aplastic anemia, so the T cells may come from the graft donor. DNA for the CDR3: TGTGCCAGCAGCGTCTGGGCGGTTGAGGTTGATACGCAGTATTTT. It yields the protein CASSVWAVEVDTQYF.